The rows below give T cell receptor beta chains drawn from one sample of a study of patients and donors after allogeneic stem cell transplantation. TCRdb independently ran MiXCR on the RT-PCR reads; one entry per CDR3 protein. The table shows about 15,000 distinct CDR3 sequences, with 27% occurring only once. Sequencing was carried out using blood, either unsorted or a sorted T cell fraction (not recorded which). Receptors were obtained from a human donor who was either an allogeneic HSCT recipient or a stem cell or donor lymphocyte infusion donor (not recorded which). It is not recorded whose cells these are; they may come from a transplant donor. The CDR3 runs from the conserved cysteine through the conserved F or W.

>TRBJ1-2|TRBV29-1
CSVGQPGNYGYTF
>TRBJ1-5|TRBV9
CASSAGGYSNQPQHF
>TRBJ1-5|TRBV5-5
CASSLVPGGNQPQHF
>TRBJ1-5|TRBV27
CASSFLGQGLGNQPQHF
>TRBJ2-5|TRBV7-9
CASSLVGTQYF
>TRBJ1-2|TRBV2
CAGSIYDYGYTF
>TRBJ1-6|TRBV5-1
CASSLDRARNSPLHF
>TRBJ1-6|TRBV18
CASSPGEHSPLHF
>TRBJ1-2|TRBV10-3
CAIRGDSRTDGYTF
>TRBJ1-6|TRBV4-3
CASSQDEGDRRYNSPLHF
>TRBJ2-7|TRBV13
CASSGNGGLGEQYF
>TRBJ2-7|TRBV12-3/TRBV12-4
CASSFSGTGPYEQYF
>TRBJ1-3|TRBV12-3/TRBV12-4
CASSSPRRSGNTIYF
>TRBJ1-3|TRBV7-9
CASSFSTGAGNTIYF
>TRBJ1-1|TRBV6-5
CASSASLNTEAFF
>TRBJ1-5|TRBV3-1
CASSQGNAQPQHF
>TRBJ1-6|TRBV7-9
CAFRASGNSPLHF
>TRBJ1-5|TRBV4-1
CASSYTGNQPQHF
>TRBJ1-1|TRBV12-3/TRBV12-4
CASTFPGNTEAFF
>TRBJ1-6|TRBV14
CASSQTWGSPLHF
>TRBJ1-1|TRBV7-6
CASSLRDKTSEAFF
>TRBJ2-3|TRBV4-2
CASSQPGASVDTQYF
>TRBJ1-5|TRBV5-1
CASSLGGLGNQPQHF
>TRBJ1-2|TRBV28
CASSPGNAYGYTF
>TRBJ1-6|TRBV7-8
CASSLEVGTANSPLHF
>TRBJ2-3|TRBV20-1
CSARDLRASGSTDTQYF
>TRBJ1-5|TRBV12-3/TRBV12-4
CASSLVVNQPQHF
>TRBJ1-1|TRBV20-1
CSAIIIDRFGANTEAFF
>TRBJ1-2|TRBV4-2
CASSPAPPNYGYTF
>TRBJ1-2|TRBV5-1
CASSLGPDYGYTF
>TRBJ1-5|TRBV5-6
CASSLFALRARQPQHF
>TRBJ1-5|TRBV6-6
CASSYRGTDNQPQHF
>TRBJ1-2|TRBV4-1
CASSQETGNYGYTF